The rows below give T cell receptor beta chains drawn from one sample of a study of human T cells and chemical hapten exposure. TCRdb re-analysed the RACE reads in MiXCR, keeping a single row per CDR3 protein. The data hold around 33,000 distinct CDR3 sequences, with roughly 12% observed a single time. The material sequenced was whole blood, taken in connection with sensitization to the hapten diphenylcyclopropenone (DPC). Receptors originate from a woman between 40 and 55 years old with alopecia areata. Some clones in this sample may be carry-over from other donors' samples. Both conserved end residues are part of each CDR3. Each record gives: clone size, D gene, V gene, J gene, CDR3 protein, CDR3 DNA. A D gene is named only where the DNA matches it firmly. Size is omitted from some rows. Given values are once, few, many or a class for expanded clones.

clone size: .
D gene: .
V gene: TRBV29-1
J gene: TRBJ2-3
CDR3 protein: CSVDPSPDTQYF
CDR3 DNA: TGCAGCGTTGATCCCAGCCCAGATACGCAGTATTTT

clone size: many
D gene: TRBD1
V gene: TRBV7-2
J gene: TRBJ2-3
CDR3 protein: CASSGNQGASADTQYF
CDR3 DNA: TGTGCCAGCAGCGGGAACCAGGGGGCGTCAGCAGATACGCAGTATTTT

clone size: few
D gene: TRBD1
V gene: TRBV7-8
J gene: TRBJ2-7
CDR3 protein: CASSSPGQGTYEQYF
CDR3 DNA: TGTGCCAGCAGCTCTCCGGGACAGGGAACCTACGAGCAGTACTTC

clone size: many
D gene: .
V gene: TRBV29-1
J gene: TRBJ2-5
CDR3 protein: CSVDRQAQETQYF
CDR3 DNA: TGCAGCGTCGACCGTCAGGCCCAAGAGACCCAGTACTTC

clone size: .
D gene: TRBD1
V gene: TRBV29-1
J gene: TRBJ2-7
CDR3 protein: CSVLGQGAYEQYF
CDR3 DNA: TGCAGCGTTTTGGGGCAGGGGGCCTACGAGCAGTACTTC

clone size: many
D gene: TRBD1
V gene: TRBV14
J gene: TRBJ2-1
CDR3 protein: CASSQATGSPFF
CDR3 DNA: TGTGCCAGCAGCCAAGCGACAGGGTCTCCGTTCTTC

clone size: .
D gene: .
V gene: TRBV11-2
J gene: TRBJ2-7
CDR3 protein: CASSSMTGAYEQYF
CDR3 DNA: TGTGCCAGCAGCTCCATGACGGGGGCCTACGAGCAGTACTTC

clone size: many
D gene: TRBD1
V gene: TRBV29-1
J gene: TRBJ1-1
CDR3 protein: CSAQGLNTEAFF
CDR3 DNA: TGCAGCGCACAGGGGTTGAACACTGAAGCTTTCTTT

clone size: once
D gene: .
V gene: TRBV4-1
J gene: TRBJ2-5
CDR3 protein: CASSHPGQKETQYF
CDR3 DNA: TGCGCCAGCAGCCATCCCGGACAGAAAGAGACCCAGTACTTC

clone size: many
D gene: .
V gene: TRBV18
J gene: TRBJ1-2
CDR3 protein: CASSPMAGYGAGYTF
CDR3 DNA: TGTGCCAGCTCACCAATGGCAGGGTACGGGGCTGGCTACACCTTC

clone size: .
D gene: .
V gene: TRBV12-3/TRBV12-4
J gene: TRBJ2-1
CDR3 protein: CASSLEDYYNEQFF
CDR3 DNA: TGTGCCAGCAGTTTGGAGGACTATTACAATGAGCAGTTCTTC

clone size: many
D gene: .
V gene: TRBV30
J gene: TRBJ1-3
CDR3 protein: CAWSVRAVHSGNTIYF
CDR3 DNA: TGTGCCTGGAGTGTTAGGGCAGTCCACTCTGGAAACACCATATATTTT

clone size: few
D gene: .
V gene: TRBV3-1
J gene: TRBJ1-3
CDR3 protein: CASSQAGYGNTIYF
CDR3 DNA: TGTGCCAGCAGCCAAGCCGGGTACGGAAACACCATATATTTT

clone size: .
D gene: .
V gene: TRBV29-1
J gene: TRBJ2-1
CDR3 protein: CSSSDPTNTNEQFF
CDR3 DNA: TGCAGCTCTAGCGACCCAACCAATACCAATGAGCAGTTCTTC

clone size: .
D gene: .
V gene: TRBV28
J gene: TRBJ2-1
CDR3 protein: CASSLQHRNEQFF
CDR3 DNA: TGTGCCAGCAGTTTACAGCACCGCAATGAGCAGTTCTTC

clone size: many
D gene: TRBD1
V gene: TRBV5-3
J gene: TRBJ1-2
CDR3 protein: CARSPFPWDREYYGYTF
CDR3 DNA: TGTGCCAGAAGCCCCTTCCCTTGGGACAGAGAGTACTATGGCTACACCTTC

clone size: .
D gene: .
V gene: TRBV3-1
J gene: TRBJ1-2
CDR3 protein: CASSQGDQGVGYTF
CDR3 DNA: TGTGCCAGCAGCCAAGGCGACCAGGGAGTCGGCTACACCTTC